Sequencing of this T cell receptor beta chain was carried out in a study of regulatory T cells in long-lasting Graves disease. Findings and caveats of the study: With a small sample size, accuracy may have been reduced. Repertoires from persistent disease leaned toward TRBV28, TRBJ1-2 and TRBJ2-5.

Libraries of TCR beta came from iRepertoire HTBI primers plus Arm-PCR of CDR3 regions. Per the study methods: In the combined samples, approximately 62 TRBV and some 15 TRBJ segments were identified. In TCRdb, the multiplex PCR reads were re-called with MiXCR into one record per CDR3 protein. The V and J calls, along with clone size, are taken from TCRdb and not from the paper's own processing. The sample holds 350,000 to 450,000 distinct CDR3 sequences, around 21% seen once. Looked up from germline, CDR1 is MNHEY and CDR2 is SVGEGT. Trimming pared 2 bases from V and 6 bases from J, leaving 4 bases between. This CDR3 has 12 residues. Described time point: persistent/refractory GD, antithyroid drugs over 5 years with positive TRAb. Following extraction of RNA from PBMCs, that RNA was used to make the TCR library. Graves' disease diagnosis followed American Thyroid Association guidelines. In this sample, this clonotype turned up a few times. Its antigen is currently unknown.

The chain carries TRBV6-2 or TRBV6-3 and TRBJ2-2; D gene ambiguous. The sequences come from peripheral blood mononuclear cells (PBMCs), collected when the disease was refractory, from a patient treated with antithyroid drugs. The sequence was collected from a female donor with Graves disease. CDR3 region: CASSYRAGELFF. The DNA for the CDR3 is TGTGCCAGCAGTTACCGGGCCGGGGAGCTGTTTTTT.